This T cell receptor beta chain was sequenced for a study of identifying expanded T cells in peripheral blood. Findings of the study overall: Technical replicates showed about 1.2 changed clones; about two weeks around 15; four weeks 19.

The germline V gene encodes CDR1 SQVTM and CDR2 ANQGSEA. Trimming left V 7 bases short and J 0 bases short, with 3 bases between. The CDR3 is 10 residues long. Profiled with immunoSEQ multiplex PCR; TCRdb holds only in-frame clones, not every one. The sample holds about 78,000 clones, almost 85% seen once. For this clone: What it binds is not known.

This TCR was recovered from a person between 18 and 75 years old in good health. Sample: blood. The rearrangement links TRBV29-1 to TRBJ1-1; unclear D gene. CDR3 bases: TGCAGCGGGCTGAACACTGAAGCTTTCTTT. Amino acids: CSGLNTEAFF.